One T cell receptor (delta chain) is described in this entry. This clone was seen at least ten times. Its specific antigen is unknown. A much larger clone lies a single base off, so this may be a read error. The same CDR3 is also encoded by other DNA sequences in this sample. Libraries came from multiplex PCR. The instrument was an Illumina MiSeq. From each sorted gammadelta T cell sample, both TCR gamma (TRG) and TCR delta (TRD) chains were sequenced. In the source study's methods: Clonotype tree plots, accumulated frequency of the top 20 clonotypes, diversity index (DI) and D75 metrics were included in the repertoire analyses. TCRdb called clones from the public reads with CATT, and repeated DNA sequences were later combined into one row. Clone size and V and J calls follow TCRdb, not the original study. The sample table records 75,000 to 100,000 delta-chain clones; 1.4% of these occur just once. The ten largest make up more than 7% of the sample.

This sample was taken from a study of γδ T cells in repeated Plasmodium falciparum infection (dated by TCRdb to the early 2020s). Notes on the research overall: The natural-infection arm enrolled Malian children exposed to intense seasonal malaria transmission, compared against age and gender matched Australian children. Four to six malaria-naive U.S. adults underwent four controlled human malaria infections by bites from P. falciparum NF54-infected Anopheles stephensi mosquitoes over about 630 days. Samples from controlled-infection subjects were taken at baseline, just before selected infections, and 21 days after each infection. Malian gammadelta TCR repertoires were analysed cross-sectionally during no-transmission periods and longitudinally across acute febrile malaria episodes. In the study, the shaping of the human gammadelta T cell repertoire by repeated Plasmodium falciparum infection was examined using natural infection in Mali and controlled human malaria infection. Summary of the overall study and its limitations: Generalizability was limited because the Malian cohort was drawn from a small rural village of predominantly one ethnic group. Vdelta2-negative gammadelta TCR repertoires from Malian children appeared more clonally expanded, less diverse and less shared than those of Australian children. Waves of new clonotype selection in Vdelta2-negative, largely Vdelta1+, gammadelta TCR repertoires appeared to be driven by repeated controlled infections. Vgamma9/Vdelta2+ TCR repertoires showed a highly stable polyclonal repertoire over time and infection, with many inter-individual overlapping TCRgamma sequences. Analysis of inter-individual variability in gammadelta T cell responses was limited by the small size of the controlled-infection cohort.

For bulk TCR repertoire analysis, Vgamma9/Vdelta2+ and Vdelta2-negative gammadelta T cell populations were isolated by flow sorting from peripheral blood mononuclear cells. For CDR1 and CDR2, the germline V gene lists TSWWSYY and QGS. From the cysteine through the phenylalanine, the CDR3 covers 21 amino acids. Only the CDR3 portion is preserved as DNA: 63 bases, with reading frame beginning at the first base. This clonotype originated in a pool of human donors (malaria-infected and uninfected, not separated). What was sequenced was gamma-delta T cells from blood. The rearrangement combines TRDV1 with TRDJ1; 11 junctional bases match TRDD3. The CDR3 region: CALGETPTLALTGGYSDKLIF. The DNA sequence reads TGTGCTCTTGGGGAAACCCCTACGTTGGCCCTTACTGGGGGATATTCCGATAAGCTCATCTTT.